The source of this T cell receptor beta chain is a study of cytomegalovirus exposure and HLA in healthy donors. Concerning this clone itself: What it recognizes is unknown. Other DNA sequences from this sample encode an identical CDR3 as well.

In the PCR, 60 Vbeta and 13 Jbeta primers were used. Libraries were prepared by immunoSEQ multiplex PCR; TCRdb keeps only in-frame clonotypes and omits some of them. This repertoire shows 150,000 to 200,000 clones, 77% found once; its top ten account for around 1.6%. General study findings and limits: The study listed 150 to 200 cytomegalovirus-associated TCR beta chains. As was reported, the HLA-A and HLA-B alleles of most subjects were accurately predicted from TCR beta sequences.

This CDR3 contains 14 residues. Looked up from germline, CDR1 is SGHRS and CDR2 is YFSETQ. V was pared by 5 bases and J by 1 base, with 4 bases of the junction left unmatched. Sequenced sample: PBMCs. The genes are TRBV5-1 and TRBJ2-3; TRBD1 aligns across 7 bases. The TCR sequence derives from a woman in her 30s in good health and CMV-seronegative. CDR3 DNA sequence: TGCGCCAGCAGTGACAGGGCGGGCACAGATACGCAGTATTTT. Encoded protein: CASSDRAGTDTQYF.